Listed below are T cell receptor beta chains from one sample, sequenced in a study of cytomegalovirus exposure and HLA in healthy donors. The protocol was immunoSEQ multiplex PCR, while the TCRdb copy is restricted to in-frame clones and leaves out a portion. There are about 95,000 clones in the sample; approximately 77% occur only once, and roughly 5% lies in the top ten. The source material was PBMCs. All receptors come from a middle-aged woman in good health and CMV-seronegative. Each CDR3 is given with its conserved first and last residue. D genes are given only for firm matches. Rows give clone size only sometimes, using once, few, many, or a class for an expanded clone.

J: TRBJ2-7; size: -; D: TRBD1; V: TRBV29-1; CDR3: CSHLLRGQGFPHYEQYF; DNA: TGCAGCCACCTCCTGAGGGGACAGGGGTTTCCCCACTACGAGCAGTACTTC
J: TRBJ1-2; size: -; D: TRBD1; V: TRBV2; CDR3: CASSGQGRNNYGYTF; DNA: TGTGCCAGCAGTGGACAGGGAAGGAATAACTATGGCTACACCTTC
J: TRBJ2-1; size: -; D: -; V: TRBV2; CDR3: CASMEGSSYNEQFF; DNA: TGTGCCAGCATGGAGGGTAGCTCCTACAATGAGCAGTTCTTC
J: TRBJ2-7; size: -; D: -; V: TRBV5-1; CDR3: CASSASGTPYEQYF; DNA: TGCGCCAGCAGCGCATCCGGGACACCTTACGAGCAGTACTTC
J: TRBJ2-7; size: -; D: TRBD1; V: TRBV25-1; CDR3: CASSEFGTGDHEQYF; DNA: TGTGCCAGCAGTGAATTCGGGACAGGGGACCACGAGCAGTACTTC
J: TRBJ2-1; size: -; D: TRBD2; V: TRBV4-1; CDR3: CASSQDWRGADREQFF; DNA: TGCGCCAGCAGCCAAGATTGGCGGGGGGCAGATCGGGAGCAGTTCTTC
J: TRBJ2-3; size: -; D: TRBD2; V: TRBV27; CDR3: CASSSPRGVPDTQYF; DNA: TGTGCCAGCAGTTCCCCGCGGGGGGTTCCAGATACGCAGTATTTT
J: TRBJ1-1; size: -; D: TRBD1; V: TRBV6-1; CDR3: CASTRQGAGGTEAFF; DNA: TGTGCCAGCACTCGACAGGGGGCCGGGGGAACTGAAGCTTTCTTT
J: TRBJ1-6; size: -; D: -; V: TRBV30; CDR3: CAWHTGLGNSPLHF; DNA: TGTGCCTGGCACACAGGGTTGGGGAATTCACCCCTCCACTTT
J: TRBJ2-3; size: -; D: TRBD1; V: TRBV30; CDR3: CAWSVGTGPAGTQYF; DNA: TGTGCCTGGAGTGTCGGGACAGGGCCAGCAGGTACGCAGTATTTT
J: TRBJ1-5; size: -; D: -; V: TRBV11-2; CDR3: CASSSVLSNQPQHF; DNA: TGTGCCAGCAGCTCCGTCCTTAGCAATCAGCCCCAGCATTTT
J: TRBJ1-2; size: -; D: TRBD1; V: TRBV5-1; CDR3: CASSSSGTGDGYTF; DNA: TGCGCCAGCAGCTCCTCCGGGACAGGGGATGGCTACACCTTC
J: TRBJ2-5; size: -; D: -; V: TRBV6-5; CDR3: CASSYLPGETQYF; DNA: TGTGCCAGCAGTTATCTCCCGGGGGAGACCCAGTACTTC
J: TRBJ2-5; size: -; D: TRBD1; V: TRBV5-1; CDR3: CASGGTGGPLETQYF; DNA: TGCGCCAGCGGTGGGACAGGAGGCCCTTTAGAGACCCAGTACTTC
J: TRBJ2-7; size: -; D: TRBD2; V: TRBV7-9; CDR3: CASSSSSGGPSYEQYF; DNA: TGTGCCAGCAGCTCCTCTAGCGGGGGCCCCTCCTACGAGCAGTACTTC
J: TRBJ2-1; size: -; D: -; V: TRBV2; CDR3: CASTPPTTPSEQFF; DNA: TGTGCCAGCACCCCCCCCACTACTCCGTCGGAGCAGTTCTTC
J: TRBJ2-3; size: -; D: -; V: TRBV5-1; CDR3: CASSLPEIVADTQYF; DNA: TGCGCCAGCAGCTTGCCAGAAATTGTCGCAGATACGCAGTATTTT
J: TRBJ2-1; size: -; D: TRBD2; V: TRBV11-1; CDR3: CASSLAGTSNEQFF; DNA: TGTGCCAGCAGCTTAGCCGGGACTAGCAATGAGCAGTTCTTC
J: TRBJ2-7; size: -; D: -; V: TRBV28; CDR3: CASSLNDGGDEQYF; DNA: TGTGCCAGCAGTTTGAATGATGGAGGGGACGAGCAGTACTTC
J: TRBJ2-2; size: -; D: TRBD1; V: TRBV7-2; CDR3: CASSLTTGPGELFF; DNA: TGTGCCAGCAGCTTAACGACAGGGCCCGGGGAGCTGTTTTTT
J: TRBJ2-5; size: -; D: -; V: TRBV19; CDR3: CASRSSAEETQYF; DNA: TGTGCCAGTCGGTCTAGCGCCGAAGAGACCCAGTACTTC
J: TRBJ1-2; size: -; D: -; V: TRBV5-1; CDR3: CASSLNRVWGYTF; DNA: TGCGCCAGCAGCTTGAACAGGGTGTGGGGCTACACCTTC
J: TRBJ2-1; size: -; D: -; V: TRBV5-6; CDR3: CASSPREGFSGFF; DNA: TGTGCCAGCAGCCCGAGGGAAGGCTTCTCGGGGTTCTTC
J: TRBJ1-1; size: -; D: TRBD1; V: TRBV6-5; CDR3: CASRLTGLGNTEAFF; DNA: TGTGCCAGCAGGTTGACAGGGTTGGGGAACACTGAAGCTTTCTTT
J: TRBJ2-6; size: -; D: -; V: TRBV5-6; CDR3: CASSFLSGANVLTF; DNA: TGTGCCAGCAGCTTCCTCTCTGGGGCCAACGTCCTGACTTTC
J: TRBJ1-5; size: -; D: -; V: TRBV6-6; CDR3: CASSPLRDKGNQPQHF; DNA: TGTGCCAGCAGTCCCCTACGGGACAAGGGTAATCAGCCCCAGCATTTT
J: TRBJ1-1; size: -; D: TRBD1; V: TRBV12-5; CDR3: CANGLGTGDTEAFF; DNA: TGTGCTAACGGCTTGGGGACAGGGGACACTGAAGCTTTCTTT
J: TRBJ2-7; size: -; D: -; V: TRBV6-1; CDR3: CASRGRGQYF; DNA: TGTGCCAGCAGGGGGCGTGGGCAGTACTTC
J: TRBJ2-1; size: -; D: TRBD1; V: TRBV6-5; CDR3: CASSYRGTGGIEEQFF; DNA: TGTGCCAGCAGTTACAGGGGGACAGGGGGCATTGAAGAGCAGTTCTTC
J: TRBJ2-7; size: few; D: TRBD1; V: TRBV7-2; CDR3: CASSVPGQGVHEQYF; DNA: TGTGCCAGCAGCGTGCCCGGACAGGGCGTCCACGAGCAGTACTTC
J: TRBJ1-2; size: -; D: TRBD1; V: TRBV5-1; CDR3: CASRPRQGANYGYTF; DNA: TGCGCCAGCAGACCTAGACAGGGCGCTAACTATGGCTACACCTTC
J: TRBJ1-5; size: once; D: -; V: TRBV19; CDR3: CASRSPGRRDQPQHF; DNA: TGTGCCAGTAGATCGCCCGGGAGAAGAGATCAGCCCCAGCATTTT
J: TRBJ1-5; size: -; D: -; V: TRBV6-1; CDR3: CASSESGGNQPQHF; DNA: TGTGCCAGCAGTGAGTCAGGGGGCAATCAGCCCCAGCATTTT
J: TRBJ1-2; size: -; D: TRBD1; V: TRBV15; CDR3: CATSRVGQTNYGYTF; DNA: TGTGCCACCAGCAGAGTGGGACAGACTAACTATGGCTACACCTTC
J: TRBJ1-2; size: -; D: -; V: TRBV29-1; CDR3: CSASRDAYGYTF; DNA: TGCAGCGCCTCGCGGGACGCCTATGGCTACACCTTC
J: TRBJ2-6; size: -; D: -; V: TRBV7-9; CDR3: CASSLRSGANVLTF; DNA: TGTGCCAGCAGCTTACGCTCTGGGGCCAACGTCCTGACTTTC
J: TRBJ2-7; size: -; D: TRBD2; V: TRBV6-4; CDR3: CASSYSDSGPYEQYF; DNA: TGTGCCAGCAGTTATAGCGATAGCGGGCCCTACGAGCAGTACTTC
J: TRBJ2-1; size: -; D: TRBD1; V: TRBV6-5; CDR3: CASSYSGTGGYNEQFF; DNA: TGTGCCAGCAGTTACTCTGGGACAGGGGGCTACAATGAGCAGTTCTTC
J: TRBJ2-5; size: -; D: -; V: TRBV4-3; CDR3: CASSQAGSQETQYF; DNA: TGCGCCAGCAGCCAAGCTGGCTCCCAAGAGACCCAGTACTTC
J: TRBJ2-7; size: -; D: TRBD2; V: TRBV30; CDR3: CALDTSGGSYF; DNA: TGTGCCTTGGATACTAGCGGGGGTTCGTACTTC
J: TRBJ1-5; size: -; D: TRBD1; V: TRBV5-1; CDR3: CASSLGQGSQPQHF; DNA: TGCGCCAGCAGTCTAGGACAGGGGAGTCAGCCCCAGCATTTT
J: TRBJ2-3; size: -; D: TRBD1; V: TRBV5-1; CDR3: CASSLAPGQDTDTQYF; DNA: TGCGCCAGCAGCTTGGCCCCGGGACAGGACACAGATACGCAGTATTTT
J: TRBJ1-1; size: -; D: -; V: TRBV7-9; CDR3: CASSRDRHEAFF; DNA: TGTGCCAGCAGCCGCGACAGGCATGAAGCTTTCTTT
J: TRBJ2-5; size: -; D: TRBD1; V: TRBV11-2; CDR3: CASSLGNRDSTQETQYF; DNA: TGTGCCAGCAGCTTAGGGAATAGGGACAGTACCCAAGAGACCCAGTACTTC
J: TRBJ2-1; size: once; D: -; V: TRBV11-2; CDR3: CASSQGGSYNEQFF; DNA: TGTGCCAGCAGCCAGGGTGGCTCCTACAATGAGCAGTTCTTC
J: TRBJ1-2; size: -; D: -; V: TRBV4-1; CDR3: CASSQVLAGIDGYTF; DNA: TGCGCCAGCAGCCAAGTGCTGGCAGGGATCGATGGCTACACCTTC
J: TRBJ2-7; size: -; D: -; V: TRBV7-6; CDR3: CASSQGTEEQYF; DNA: TGTGCCAGCAGCCAGGGGACGGAAGAGCAGTACTTC
J: TRBJ2-3; size: -; D: -; V: TRBV4-1; CDR3: CASSQATVQTDTQYF; DNA: TGCGCCAGCAGCCAAGCGACAGTCCAGACAGATACGCAGTATTTT
J: TRBJ2-1; size: -; D: -; V: TRBV9; CDR3: CASSALASSYNEQFF; DNA: TGTGCCAGCAGCGCCCTAGCGAGCTCCTACAATGAGCAGTTCTTC
J: TRBJ2-7; size: -; D: TRBD1; V: TRBV7-2; CDR3: CASSLPGGYEQYF; DNA: TGTGCCAGCAGCTTACCAGGGGGCTACGAGCAGTACTTC
J: TRBJ1-2; size: -; D: -; V: TRBV5-4; CDR3: CASSPRGNTYNSGYTF; DNA: TGTGCCAGCAGCCCCAGGGGTAACACTTATAACAGCGGCTACACCTTC
J: TRBJ1-1; size: -; D: -; V: TRBV13; CDR3: CASSLTGNTEAFF; DNA: TGTGCCAGCAGCTTAACAGGGAACACTGAAGCTTTCTTT